Reported below is one TCR beta chain. This specimen belongs to a study of T cells after yellow fever vaccination. On the study more broadly: Each low-cell-number fraction was prepared by means of SMART-Seq v4 Ultra Low Input.

With 4 bases removed from V and 2 bases from J, the gap between germline ends came to 13 bases. This CDR3 spans 14 amino acids. Germline V CDR1 and CDR2: SGHRS, YFSETQ. Study results and caveats: Post-booster repertoires again held most primary-vaccination clones (roughly 96% CD4, 85% to 90% CD8). Clonotypes that responded to the vaccine were almost all undetectable in sorted memory subsets on day 0.

TCR cDNA was made by 5'RACE template switching, adding a universal primer site and UMIs. TCRdb used MiXCR to reprocess the 5' RACE reads, holding one entry per CDR3 protein. The sample records 25,000 to 30,000 distinct CDR3 sequences, approximately 6.5% being singletons. This TCR derives from a man aged 25 to 40 who received the YFV17D yellow fever vaccine. The chain links TRBV5-1 to TRBJ2-7; D not certain. Here the sequenced sample was PBMCs, either bulk or a sorted T-cell subset (CD4+, CD8+, memory, or dextramer-sorted; not recorded which), taken on the day of the yellow fever booster vaccination. CDR3 coding DNA: TGCGCCAGCAGCCCAAGGACGGCGGCCTACGAGCAGTACTTC. It encodes CASSPRTAAYEQYF.